The clone carrying this T cell receptor (beta chain) appeared once. Its matching antigen is unknown. V was cut by 3 bases and J by 8 bases, with 20 bases left in between. This CDR3 contains 16 residues. Germline lookup yields CDR1 MDHEN and CDR2 SYDVKM. The data derive from a study of shared clonotypes between healthy human individuals. Study findings and constraints: About 5% was the fraction of naive CD4 clonotypes found shared across several donors.

How the authors handled the data: For the immunoSEQ data, sequences were junction-only without quality scores, so filtering differed. Assay used: immunoSEQ multiplex PCR; TCRdb lists only in-frame clones, some missing. Clone size and the V and J calls come from that table; the DNA yielded D and trimming. The data show 2 million to 3 million clones, 80% to 95% seen once. The gene calls are TRBV28 and TRBJ2-1, with D tentatively TRBD2 (6 bases). This TCR derives from a man aged 18 to 29 in good health. Some clones in this sample may be carry-over from other donors' samples. Sequencing was done on a sample of naive CD4+ T cells from PBMCs. The sample's subset: CD45RA+ positively selected. CDR3 nucleotides: TGTGCCAGCAGTTTCGGGAGAGGGCTAGCTAGCCATGAGCAGTTCTTC. Protein sequence: CASSFGRGLASHEQFF.